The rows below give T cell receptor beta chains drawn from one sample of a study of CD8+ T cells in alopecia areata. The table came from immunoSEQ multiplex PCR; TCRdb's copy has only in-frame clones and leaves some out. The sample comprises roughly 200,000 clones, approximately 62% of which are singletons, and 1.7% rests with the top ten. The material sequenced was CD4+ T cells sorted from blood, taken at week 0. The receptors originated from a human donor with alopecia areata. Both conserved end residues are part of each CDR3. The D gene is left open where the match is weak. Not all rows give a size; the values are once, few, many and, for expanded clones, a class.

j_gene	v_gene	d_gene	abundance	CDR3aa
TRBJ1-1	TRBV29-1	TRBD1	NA	CSVNRGNTEAFF
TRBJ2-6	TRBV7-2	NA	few	CASSGDTSGANVLTF
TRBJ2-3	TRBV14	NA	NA	CASSQDGRRASTDTQYF
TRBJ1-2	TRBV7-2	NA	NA	CASSLAQGEYGYTF
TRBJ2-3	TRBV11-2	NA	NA	CASSLRGGAGTDTQYF
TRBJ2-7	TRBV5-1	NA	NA	CASSLGASYEQYF
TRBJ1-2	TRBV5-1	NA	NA	CASSLADNYGYTF
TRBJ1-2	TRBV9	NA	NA	CASSATPGDGYTF
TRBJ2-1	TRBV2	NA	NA	CASSETGVGRFF
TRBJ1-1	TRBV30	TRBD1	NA	CACSRTGGKRMNTEAFF
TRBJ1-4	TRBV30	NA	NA	CAWSVGAGSNEKLFF
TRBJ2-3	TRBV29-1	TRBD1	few	CSVRTGGDTQYF
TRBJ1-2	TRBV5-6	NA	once	CASIYGTETGYTF
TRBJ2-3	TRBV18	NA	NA	CASSGATDTQYF
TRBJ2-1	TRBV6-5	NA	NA	CASSYRKDEQFF
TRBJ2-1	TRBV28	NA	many	CASSLRGDEQFF
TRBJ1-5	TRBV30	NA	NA	CAWSVKGDQPQHF
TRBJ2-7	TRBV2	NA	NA	CASIEDGDLYEQYF
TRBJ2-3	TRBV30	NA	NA	CAWTNLPGRNGADTQYF
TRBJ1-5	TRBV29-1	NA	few	CSVLNRDSNQPQHF
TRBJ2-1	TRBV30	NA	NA	CAWRGQKTDEQFF
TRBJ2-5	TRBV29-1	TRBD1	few	CSVVLQGNQETQYF
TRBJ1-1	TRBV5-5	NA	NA	CASSLRQGFMNTEAFF
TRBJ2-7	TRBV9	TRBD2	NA	CASSAGTSGGLYEQYF
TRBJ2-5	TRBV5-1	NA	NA	CASSPGTRQETQYF
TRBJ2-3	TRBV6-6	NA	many	CASSYSPGDTQYF
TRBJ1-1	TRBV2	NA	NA	CASLEDSGTEAFF
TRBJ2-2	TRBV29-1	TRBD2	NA	CSATGLADTGELFF
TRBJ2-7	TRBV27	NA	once	CASSPTSRSYEQYF
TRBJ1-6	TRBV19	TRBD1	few	CASSRDSDSSSNSPLHF
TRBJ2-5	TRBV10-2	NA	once	CASSESAIATEETQYF
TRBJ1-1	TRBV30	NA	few	CAWRVNGNTEAFF
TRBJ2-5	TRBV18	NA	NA	CASSLRVVPETQYF
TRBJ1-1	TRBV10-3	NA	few	CAISESTGGWGAQAEAFF
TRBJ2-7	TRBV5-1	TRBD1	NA	CASSTGTAYEQYF
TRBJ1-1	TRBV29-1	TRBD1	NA	CSVVGRTGGTEAFF
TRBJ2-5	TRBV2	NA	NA	CASSALQETQYF
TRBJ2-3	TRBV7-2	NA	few	CASGGSLTDTQYF
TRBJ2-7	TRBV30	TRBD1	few	CAGRQGPYEQYF
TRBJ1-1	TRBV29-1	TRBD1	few	CSVGRQGVEAFF
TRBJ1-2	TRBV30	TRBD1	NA	CAWSPTGVGYTF
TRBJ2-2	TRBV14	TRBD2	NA	CASSFSGGSGELFF
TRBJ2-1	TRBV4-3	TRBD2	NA	CASSQDRAGVDFLYNEQFF
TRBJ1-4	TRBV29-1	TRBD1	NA	CSASGQINEKLFF
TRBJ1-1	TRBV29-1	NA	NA	CSVSGTRNTEAFF
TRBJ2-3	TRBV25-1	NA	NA	CASSEPAGLTDTQYF
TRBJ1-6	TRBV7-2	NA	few	CASSRRGVGVRDSPLHF
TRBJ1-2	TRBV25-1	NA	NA	CASNSGESYTF
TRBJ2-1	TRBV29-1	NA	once	CSVDRGGNEQFF
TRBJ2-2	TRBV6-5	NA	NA	CASSYEGLNTGELFF
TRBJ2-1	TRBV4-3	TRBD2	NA	CASSQDRASGTSYNEQFF
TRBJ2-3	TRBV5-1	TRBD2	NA	CASSSHLAGGSTDTQYF
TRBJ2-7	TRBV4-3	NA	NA	CASSQGRWEYEQYF
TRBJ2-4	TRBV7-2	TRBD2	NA	CASSSGGREYF
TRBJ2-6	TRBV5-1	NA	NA	CASSLDRVLTF
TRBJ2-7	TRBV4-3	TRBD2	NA	CASSQAGLAGGTPLEEQYF
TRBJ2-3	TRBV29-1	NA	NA	CSVRGRSTDTQYF
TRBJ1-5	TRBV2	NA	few	CASSDGASNQPQHF
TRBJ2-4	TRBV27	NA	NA	CASSSTGTGFVKNIQYF
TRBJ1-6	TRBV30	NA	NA	CAWKSGLVSSPLHF